This T cell receptor (beta chain) was sequenced in a study of post-analysis software for immune sequencing data. About the study: Relapsing-remitting, secondary progressive and progressive-relapsing forms of multiple sclerosis all featured among disease courses. Whole-study results and caveats: Same-batch preparations were strongly co-clustered by F measure. Comparison of patients with controls showed four or five TRBV segments more frequent in patients, TRBV5-6, TRBV5-1 and TRBV20-1 among them.

In this sample, this clonotype turned up a few times. What it recognizes is unknown. Unique-molecular-identifier-tagged TCR beta cDNA libraries were used. Out of 1 to 10 million T cells, some 500,000 cDNA molecules were generated. MiXCR, run by TCRdb on the PCR reads, gives a single entry per CDR3 protein. The sample holds some 690,000 distinct CDR3 sequences, roughly 29% seen once. CDR1 is DFQATT and CDR2 is SNEGSKA in the germline V gene (reference sequence). V dropped 4 bases and J dropped 0 bases, with 13 bases sitting between them. The CDR3 is 14 residues long. What was sequenced was blood. This receptor was identified in a girl between 5 and 17 years old with multiple sclerosis. This chain links TRBV20-1 with TRBJ2-7, with D hard to call. The CDR3 loop is CSATGIADSYEQYF. The CDR3 nucleotides read TGCAGTGCTACTGGGATAGCTGACTCCTACGAGCAGTACTTC.